Each of the 19 T cell receptor beta chains below was sequenced from the same sample in a study of sequential checkpoint blockade in melanoma. As to treatment: randomized to nivolumab then ipilimumab (arm A) or the reverse (arm B). Repertoires were generated with immunoSEQ multiplex PCR, while TCRdb's copy carries only in-frame clones and drops some. The table has about 9,200 clones, 20% to 25% seen once; the top ten hold over 8.5%. Sequences were derived from tumor tissue (inferred from file names), sampled from a patient given nivolumab and ipilimumab in sequence. The origin of the receptors is a human donor with melanoma.

There are a few counts of this clone. This chain joins TRBV4-1 and TRBJ2-7, with D unresolved. The germline CDR1 and CDR2 sequences are MGHRA and YSYEKL. This CDR3 is 14 amino acids long. V was pared by 4 bases and J by 3 bases, with 13 bases between. This CDR3 is CASSPRRLNYEQYF. The CDR3 coding sequence is TGCGCCAGCAGCCCCCGACGGTTAAACTACGAGCAGTACTTC.

The chain has TRBV9 and TRBJ1-6, with TRBD1 identical over 8 bases. This CDR3 has 16 amino acids. Losses at the gene ends were 3 bases for V and 1 base for J; bases not matched to a gene: 3. From germline, CDR1 is SGDLS and CDR2 YYNGEE. CDR3 residues: CASSEQGGSYNSPLHF. CDR3 nucleotide sequence: TGTGCCAGCAGCGAACAGGGGGGATCCTATAATTCACCCCTCCACTTT. Using reference TRBV9 and TRBJ1-6 for the parts outside the CDR3, the full variable domain is DSGVTQTPKHLITATGQRVTLRCSPRSGDLSVYWYQQSLDQGLQFLIQYYNGEERAKGNILERFSAQQFPDLHSELNLSSLELGDSALYFCASSEQGGSYNSPLHFGNGTRLTVT.

In this sample, this clone turned up a few times. Written as DNA, the CDR3 is TGTGCCAGCAGCCCGGCAGGGGCCTTGAACACTGAAGCTTTCTTT. Translated, it gives CASSPAGALNTEAFF. This sequence joins TRBV14 and TRBJ1-1; possibly TRBD1 for D (6 bases). The CDR3 extends over 15 amino acids. V lost 4 bases to trimming and J lost 0 bases, with 12 bases between them. Germline CDR1 SGHDN, CDR2 FVKESK. Variable domain in full (rest from reference TRBV14 and TRBJ1-1): EAGVTQFPSHSVIEKGQTVTLRCDPISGHDNLYWYRRVMGKEIKFLLHFVKESKQDESGMPNNRFLAERTGGTYSTLKVQPAELEDSGVYFCASSPAGALNTEAFFGQGTRLTVV.

This chain uses TRBV6-8 with TRBJ1-5; D is unresolved. Trimming cost V 6 bases and J 1 base, with 16 bases left between them. CDR3 length: 16 amino acids. Germline CDR1 and CDR2: MNHGY and SAAAGT. CDR3 DNA sequence: TGTGCCAGCAGAACCACCTTGAAGCGGAGCAATCAGCCCCAGCATTTT. Protein product: CASRTTLKRSNQPQHF.

As to this clone: An end of the junction differs from the germline gene, which may be a read error. CDR3 DNA: TGTGCTAGCAGCCCCGGGGCCCTTCCCTCCTACGAGCAGTACTTC. Translation: CASSPGALPSYEQYF. This rearrangement joins TRBV7-6 to TRBJ2-7, with D perhaps being TRBD1 or TRBD2 (5 bases each). The CDR3 has 15 residues. Germline values: CDR1 SGHVS, CDR2 FNYEAQ.

This clone was observed at least ten times. J is TRBJ2-5 and V is TRBV6-8; D is unclear. The CDR3 is 14 amino acids. Germline CDR1 reads MNHGY; CDR2 reads SAAAGT. Trimming cost V 6 bases and J 4 bases, with 15 bases left between them. CDR3 in DNA: TGTGCCAGCAGGAAAATATCACCAGGAGAGACCCAGTACTTC. Encoded protein: CASRKISPGETQYF.

This clone was detected many times. This same CDR3 is encoded by further DNA sequences in the sample. This rearrangement joins TRBV6-1 to TRBJ1-4, with a tentative D call TRBD1 (5 bases). CDR1 and CDR2 from the germline V gene are MNHNS and SASEGT. CDR3 size: 15 residues. V lost 0 bases to trimming and J lost 7 bases, with 12 bases between them. CDR3 coding DNA: TGTGCCAGCAGTGAAGCGCGGGGGGGGGTTGAAAAACTGTTTTTT. Encoded protein: CASSEARGGVEKLFF.

This clone was detected only a few times. The chain has TRBV12-2 and TRBJ1-5; the table names TRBD1, a call not compared with the DNA. TRBV12-2 represents a pseudogene. This CDR3 is 21 amino acids long. The CDR3 here is CASRLVPDDRSGSRVHQPQHF. In DNA, the CDR3 is TGTGCAAGTCGCTTAGTTCCGGACGACAGGTCAGGTTCTAGGGTCCATCAGCCCCAGCATTTT.

The DNA for the CDR3 is TGTGCCAGCAGAGCCGGGGGCTATGGCTACACCTTC. Protein product: CASRAGGYGYTF. The chain recombines TRBV2 with TRBJ1-2, with D possibly being TRBD1 (5 bases). The CDR3 totals 12 residues. Per the germline V gene, CDR1 is SNHLY and CDR2 is FYNNEI. Trimming cost V 6 bases and J 4 bases, with 9 bases left between them.

V usage is TRBV5-1 and J usage is TRBJ2-7; TRBD2 matches at 9 bases. In germline, CDR1 is SGHRS, CDR2 YFSETQ. Trimming cost V 5 bases and J 3 bases; bases outside gene matches: 9. This CDR3 contains 15 residues. The CDR3 loop reads CASRDSGGKVYEQYF. The CDR3 DNA is TGCGCCAGCAGGGACAGCGGGGGGAAGGTCTACGAGCAGTACTTC. Full variable domain (missing parts from reference TRBV5-1 and TRBJ2-7): KAGVTQTPRYLIKTRGQQVTLSCSPISGHRSVSWYQQTPGQGLQFLFEYFSETQRNKGNFPGRFSGRQFSNSRSEMNVSTLELGDSALYLCASRDSGGKVYEQYFGPGTRLTVT.

This clone was recorded many times. The chain couples TRBV6-8 to TRBJ1-5; 7 bases fit TRBD1. The CDR3 consists of 15 residues. In germline, CDR1 is MNHGY, CDR2 SAAAGT. The V segment lost 2 bases and the J segment 4 bases; nucleotides outside the gene matches: 5. The CDR3 nucleotides are TGTGCCAGCAGTTACGGAGGGACAGTGAATCAGCCCCAGCATTTT. Encoded protein: CASSYGGTVNQPQHF.

This clone is medium-sized by share. The J gene is TRBJ2-2, the V gene TRBV11-3; maybe TRBD2 (6 bases). This CDR3 spans 15 amino acids. V was cut by 3 bases and J by 2 bases, with 10 bases left in between. Germline V gives CDR1 SGHNT, CDR2 YENEEA. This CDR3 is CASSFGDSNTGELFF. CDR3 in DNA: TGTGCCAGCAGCTTTGGGGACTCAAACACCGGGGAGCTGTTTTTT.

This clone was detected many times. The sample has other DNA sequences that encode this CDR3 too. The chain carries TRBV9 and TRBJ2-5; 10 bases are shared with TRBD2. V was clipped by 0 bases and J by 4 bases; unmatched bases: 12. The germline V gene has CDR1 SGDLS and CDR2 YYNGEE. The CDR3 is 18 amino acids. The CDR3 DNA sequence: TGTGCCAGCAGCGTAGGTCGGCGTCTAGCGGGGGAGGGAGAGACCCAGTACTTC. Its protein is CASSVGRRLAGEGETQYF.

This clone appeared a few times. CDR3 in DNA: TGTGCCAGCAGCGTACCGGGACTAGCGGCCTACAATGAGCAGTTCTTC. Amino acids: CASSVPGLAAYNEQFF. The chain carries TRBV11-3 and TRBJ2-1, with 11 bases that match TRBD2. Germline values: CDR1 SGHNT, CDR2 YENEEA. The CDR3 extends over 16 amino acids. V trimming: 5 bases; J trimming: 2 bases; junction bases outside the gene matches: 5.

In its sample, this clone ranks as medium-sized. CDR3 protein: CASSSSQGNKETQYF. In DNA, the CDR3 is TGTGCCAGCAGCTCGTCCCAGGGGAATAAAGAGACCCAGTACTTC. The V and J genes are TRBV11-3 and TRBJ2-5; tentatively, D is TRBD1 (6 bases). This CDR3 spans 15 amino acids. Trimming left V 4 bases short and J 3 bases short, with 15 bases between. The V gene's germline CDR1 is SGHNT and CDR2 YENEEA.

This clone came up many times. This chain joins TRBV9 and TRBJ1-1; TRBD1 matches 7 bases. This CDR3 is built from 15 residues. Unmatched junction bases numbered 10, after V lost 4 bases and J lost 4 bases. Germline lookup yields CDR1 SGDLS and CDR2 YYNGEE. The CDR3 region has the DNA TGTGCCAGCAGCCCTTACCAGGGGGTTGGCACTGAAGCTTTCTTT. As protein: CASSPYQGVGTEAFF.

J is TRBJ2-1 and V is TRBV12-5; possibly TRBD1 for D (6 bases). Germline lookup yields CDR1 LGHNT and CDR2 FRNRAP. This CDR3 is 14 amino acids long. CDR3 coding DNA: TGTGCCAGCCAAGACAGGACCCGCTACAATGAGCAGTTCTTC. Its translation: CASQDRTRYNEQFF.

This clone was observed a few times. V and J are TRBV16 and TRBJ2-2; 9 nucleotides match TRBD2. Germline V gives CDR1 KGHSY, CDR2 FQNENV. The CDR3 extends over 16 amino acids. Trimming at V came to 5 bases and at J to 4 bases, leaving 8 bases not matched to a gene. CDR3 DNA sequence: TGTGCCAGCAGCAAGATGAGCGGGGGGCTCACCGGGGAGCTGTTTTTT. This translates into CASSKMSGGLTGELFF.

This clone is termed large. The J gene is TRBJ2-7, the V gene TRBV19, with TRBD1 matching 7 bases. CDR1 LNHDA and CDR2 SQIVND come from the germline V gene (reference sequence). This CDR3 has 15 amino acids. With V trimmed by 3 bases and J by 0 bases, 5 bases remained unmatched. The CDR3 nucleotides read TGTGCCAGTAGTATCCTGACAGGGAACTCCTACGAGCAGTACTTC. This codes for CASSILTGNSYEQYF. The complete variable domain, with remaining parts taken from reference TRBV19 and TRBJ2-7, reads DGGITQSPKYLFRKEGQNVTLSCEQNLNHDAMYWYRQDPGQGLRLIYYSQIVNDFQKGDIAEGYSVSREKKESFPLTVTSAQKNPTAFYLCASSILTGNSYEQYFGPGTRLTVT.